This record concerns one T cell receptor (beta chain) sequence. No cognate antigen has been identified for it. Within one base of it there is no much larger clone, and no base qualities were kept. This specimen comes from a study of OX40 agonist ivuxolimab in advanced cancers. The study in broad terms: Ivuxolimab, which targeted the costimulatory receptor OX40 (CD134), was an agonistic, fully human IgG2 monoclonal antibody. Intravenous ivuxolimab was administered to patients every 2 weeks at six dose levels: 0.01, 0.1, 0.3, 1.5, 3 and 10 mg/kg. Of the approximately 50 dose-escalation patients, hepatocellular carcinoma was present in around 19, melanoma in some 15, renal cell carcinoma in 9 and head and neck cancer in 9. The dose-escalation cohort was about 86% male with a mean age of about 60 years, ranging from roughly 23 to 85. Patients were allowed to have had prior anti-PD-1, anti-PD-L1 or anti-CTLA-4 therapy, and 30% to 40% of the dose-escalation patients had previously received checkpoint inhibitors. Partial responses occurred in three dose-escalation patients, of whom one had hepatocellular carcinoma and two had cutaneous melanoma. Peripheral TCRbeta sequencing was intended to test whether TCR sequence diversity was altered and clonal T-cell expansion was caused by ivuxolimab. The paper covers the monotherapy dose-escalation part of the phase I ivuxolimab trial, which included N = 52 patients. On the study overall, not on this receptor specifically: Low levels of normalized T-cell clonal expansion were also shown by some nonresponding patients. In the 0.1-3.0 mg/kg groups, partial responders were among the patients with the lowest normalized peripheral clonal expansion, particularly in CD8+ T cells. After ivuxolimab, CD8+ T cells had more expanded clones than CD4+ T cells on average. Clonal expansion of both CD4+ and CD8+ blood T cells was observed from baseline to week 6 at doses 0.1 to 3.0 mg/kg. The antigen specificity of the clonally expanded peripheral T cells was not determined.

For sequencing of the TCRbeta CDR3 region, genomic DNA was extracted from the sorted cells. The immunoSEQ Assay was used for sequencing of TCRbeta CDR3 regions. TCRdb took this table from immuneACCESS and kept in-frame rearrangements with V and J called. Such tables lack part of the clones; where checked against another copy, unresolved V genes explain under half of the gap, and the rest is unexplained. The table for this sample lists 55,000 to 90,000 clones; just over 85% of them were counted only once. 0.86% of the sample goes to the ten largest clones. The trial excluded patients who had a history of autoimmune disease or who were on systemic immunosuppression. Peripheral blood for TCR sequencing was collected from all dose cohorts at baseline, on cycle 4 day 1, and on cycle 7 day 1. The samples were drawn from a first-in-human, open-label, multicenter phase I dose-escalation trial of ivuxolimab. Adults with locally advanced or metastatic head and neck squamous cell, hepatocellular, melanoma or renal cell carcinoma were enrolled in the trial. Before TCR sequencing, CD4+ T cells and CD8+ T cells from peripheral blood were sorted into separate populations.

The sequences come from CD4+ or CD8+ T cells sorted from blood, collected in a trial of the OX40 agonist ivuxolimab. This TCR derives from an adult with an advanced solid tumor such as melanoma, head and neck, liver or kidney cancer.

The DNA sequence is given as TGTGCCAGCAGCTTGCCAGGACAGAACTATGGCTACACCTTC. This codes for CASSLPGQNYGYTF. The chain is made from TRBV5-4 and TRBJ1-2; the D segment could be TRBD1, given 6 matching bases. V drops 1 base and J drops 2 bases, leaving 9 bases in between. Counted from cysteine to phenylalanine, this CDR3 has 14 amino acids. CDR3 DNA is the only sequence kept; it has 42 bases, read in frame from the first base. CDR1 and CDR2, per the germline V gene (reference sequence), are SGHNT and YYREEE.